This T cell receptor (beta chain) came from a study of cytomegalovirus exposure and HLA in healthy donors. Study summary: Counted in an early data release were some 81 million unique TCRs from HLA-typed donors. Study-level findings and limits: Analysis performed later found over 15,000 TCR beta sequences associated with HLA alleles at 0.05 false discovery rate. An assumption of roughly uniform sequencing depth across donors underlay the presence/absence analyses.

All donors participated as healthy donors of bone marrow. The V segment lost 3 bases and the J segment 10 bases; nucleotides outside the gene matches: 3. The germline CDR1 and CDR2 sequences are MNHEY and SMNVEV (reference sequence). The CDR3 contains 12 residues. Note on this clone: Antigen unknown.

PCR employed 60 Vbeta and 13 Jbeta primers. TCRdb's copy holds only in-frame clones and misses some; the assay was immunoSEQ multiplex PCR. The data show over 50,000 clones, more than 70% seen once. This chain connects TRBV27 to TRBJ1-2, with 9 nucleotides matching TRBD1. The TCR was taken from a man younger than 40 in good health and CMV-seropositive. Source material: PBMCs. This chain's CDR3 is CASSLTGGVYTF. The CDR3 bases are TGTGCCAGCAGTTTGACAGGGGGGGTCTACACCTTC.